The 11 T cell receptor beta chains presented below share a single source sample, sequenced in a study of T cell responses to AZD1222 COVID-19 vaccine. Sequencing used immunoSEQ multiplex PCR; TCRdb keeps in-frame clones, though not all of them. This sample has 80,000 or so clones, with roughly 85% found just once. Sequenced here: peripheral blood, sampled on day 0 of AZD1222 vaccination. These receptors all come from an adult in good health.

The CDR3 sequence: CASSDGSDTQYF. Written as DNA, the CDR3 is TGTGCCAGCAGTGACGGTTCAGATACGCAGTATTTT. The V gene is TRBV2, the J gene TRBJ2-3; D is uncertain. The V gene lost 3 bases and the J gene lost 4 bases, with 5 bases spanning the gap. This CDR3 is 12 amino acids long. Germline V gives CDR1 SNHLY, CDR2 FYNNEI. The variable domain in full, completed from reference TRBV2 and TRBJ2-3, reads EPEVTQTPSHQVTQMGQEVILRCVPISNHLYFYWYRQILGQKVEFLVSFYNNEISEKSEIFDDQFSVERPDGSNFTLKIRSTKLEDSAMYFCASSDGSDTQYFGPGTRLTVL.

The rearrangement links TRBV12-3 or TRBV12-4 to TRBJ1-4, with D unresolved. V was trimmed by 2 bases and J by 5 bases, leaving 6 bases between them. The CDR3 totals 13 residues. Here the CDR3 DNA reads TGTGCCAGCAGTTTAAGGAGAAATGAAAAACTGTTTTTT. Protein: CASSLRRNEKLFF.

The rearrangement joins TRBV4-1 to TRBJ1-6; D gene unclear. Germline V gene sequence: CDR1 MGHRA, CDR2 YSYEKL. V dropped 4 bases and J dropped 8 bases, with 18 bases sitting between them. The CDR3 is 16 amino acids. The CDR3 DNA reads as TGCGCCAGCAGCCCCCGCGGACTGGAGCGCGATTCACCCCTCCACTTT. Its protein is CASSPRGLERDSPLHF.

The rearrangement links TRBV5-1 to TRBJ2-2; D possibly corresponds to TRBD2 (5 bases). This CDR3 has 15 amino acids. From germline, CDR1 is SGHRS and CDR2 YFSETQ. The germline V and J ends were trimmed by 1 base and 0 bases, with 7 bases remaining between them. The CDR3 loop reads CASSLWRTNTGELFF. The CDR3 DNA reads as TGCGCCAGCAGCTTGTGGAGGACGAACACCGGGGAGCTGTTTTTT.

V gene TRBV6-5 combines with J gene TRBJ1-2; D remains unclear. The CDR3 consists of 14 residues. CDR1 MNHEY and CDR2 SVGAGI come from the germline V gene. V lost 6 bases and J lost 5, with 16 bases in between. The CDR3: CASRPDDVGYGYTF. Written as DNA, the CDR3 is TGTGCCAGCAGACCGGACGACGTCGGGTATGGCTACACCTTC.

In DNA, the CDR3 is TGTGCCAGCAGTTTATCCGGTCTAGCGCCCACAGATACGCAGTATTTT. It is translated as CASSLSGLAPTDTQYF. V gene TRBV27 combines with J gene TRBJ2-3; a weak D match, TRBD2 (6 bases). The CDR3 spans 16 residues. V was pared by 0 bases and J by 2 bases, with 12 bases between. Germline CDR1 and CDR2: MNHEY and SMNVEV (reference sequence).

The chain carries TRBV27 and TRBJ2-7, with D possibly being TRBD2 (6 bases). In germline, CDR1 is MNHEY, CDR2 SMNVEV (reference sequence). There are 14 residues in the CDR3. V was trimmed by 6 bases and J by 1 base, leaving 13 bases between them. CDR3 in DNA: TGTGCCAGCAGCTTCGCGGGGCAGTCCTACGAGCAGTACTTC. It yields the protein CASSFAGQSYEQYF.

This rearrangement joins TRBV4-2 to TRBJ1-1, with D possibly matching TRBD1 (5 bases). From germline, CDR1 is LGHNA and CDR2 YNFKEQ. Trimming left V 0 bases short and J 5 bases short, with 13 bases between. The CDR3 length is 15 residues. The CDR3 reads CASSQDNGGGTEAFF. The CDR3 bases are TGTGCCAGCAGCCAAGATAACGGGGGAGGGACTGAAGCTTTCTTT.

V gene TRBV6-2 or TRBV6-3 combines with J gene TRBJ1-3, with D perhaps matching TRBD1 (6 bases). This CDR3 has 14 residues. Germline lookup yields CDR1 MNHEY and CDR2 SVGEGT. The germline V and J ends were trimmed by 5 bases and 4 bases, with 12 bases remaining between them. CDR3 DNA sequence: TGTGCCAGCAGTCCCGGGACACAAGGAAACACCATATATTTT. It translates to CASSPGTQGNTIYF.

The genes are TRBV6-2 or TRBV6-3 and TRBJ1-6; D unresolved. The germline CDR1 and CDR2 sequences are MNHEY and SVGEGT. The V and J ends lost 7 bases and 8 bases respectively, with 15 bases between them. The CDR3 runs to 14 residues. CDR3 sequence (DNA): TGTGCCAGCACCCCCTCGCGGGATCATTCACCCCTCCACTTT. Translated: CASTPSRDHSPLHF.

Note on this clone: One end of the junction does not line up with germline, which may come from a read error. This sequence joins TRBV6-1 and TRBJ1-2; D unresolved. The germline CDR1 and CDR2 sequences are MNHNS and SASEGT. CDR3 length equals 11 residues. CDR3 DNA sequence: TGTGCCAGCAGTACAGCGGGAGACCCTTTCTTC. Translating gives CASSTAGDPFF.